The 23 T cell receptor beta chains listed next were all sequenced from one sample in a study of cytomegalovirus exposure and HLA in healthy donors. PCR was performed using 60 Vbeta and 13 Jbeta primers. Data came from immunoSEQ multiplex PCR; TCRdb stores just in-frame clones and leaves some out. Here the sample spans about 190,000 clones, approximately 80% being singletons. Sequencing was carried out using PBMCs. The receptors stem from a woman under 30 in good health and CMV-seropositive.

The table lists this clone with a count of one. This sequence joins TRBV6-4 and TRBJ2-3, with 9 bases identical to TRBD1. The CDR3 is made up of 16 amino acids. With 0 bases clipped from V and 4 bases from J, the junction kept 5 bases outside the gene matches. The germline V gene has CDR1 MRHNA and CDR2 SNTAGT. CDR3 nucleotides: TGTGCCAGCAGTGACTCCCCGGGACAGGGATCAGATACGCAGTATTTT. Translation: CASSDSPGQGSDTQYF.

The J gene is TRBJ1-6, the V gene TRBV10-3; D possibly corresponds to TRBD1 (6 bases). Trimming removed 6 bases at V and 6 bases at J, with 15 bases between. The CDR3 extends over 15 amino acids. CDR1 and CDR2 (germline): ENHRY, SYGVKD. CDR3 in amino acids: CAISDTTGTNSPLHF. The DNA of the CDR3 is TGTGCCATCAGCGATACTACAGGGACTAATTCACCCCTCCACTTT.

The rearrangement links TRBV27 to TRBJ1-2, with 10 bases identical to TRBD1. In germline, CDR1 is MNHEY, CDR2 SMNVEV (reference sequence). V lost 5 bases to trimming and J lost 7 bases; unmatched junction nucleotides: 10. There are 15 residues in the CDR3. The CDR3 nucleotides read TGTGCCAGCAGTGGACGGACAGGGGGATTCTCTGGCTACACCTTC. Translated, it gives CASSGRTGGFSGYTF.

The chain employs TRBV9 and TRBJ2-1; D remains ambiguous. The CDR3 has 12 residues. Trimming shortened V by 4 bases and J by 10 bases, and 12 bases separated the two germline ends. Germline V CDR1 and CDR2: SGDLS, YYNGEE. CDR3 sequence: CASSKYQAEQFF. In DNA form, the CDR3 reads TGTGCCAGCAGCAAATATCAGGCCGAGCAGTTCTTC.

The CDR3 loop reads CASSDVQGLENTEAFF. Written as DNA, the CDR3 is TGTGCCAGCAGCGACGTACAGGGGCTCGAGAACACTGAAGCTTTCTTT. The chain joins TRBV5-6 to TRBJ1-1; 7 nucleotides agree with TRBD1. The CDR3 is 16 residues long. Germline V gene lookup returns CDR1 SGHDT and CDR2 YYEEEE. The junction had 10 bases not matched to a gene; V was cut back by 4 bases and J by 1 base.

The V call is TRBV4-1, the J call TRBJ2-5; 8 positions agree with TRBD2. CDR3 length: 15 amino acids. The trim removed 3 bases at V and 4 bases at J, leaving 7 bases unmatched. Germline V gene data show CDR1 as MGHRA and CDR2 as YSYEKL. This CDR3 is CASSHGGARLETQYF. CDR3 DNA: TGCGCCAGCAGCCACGGGGGGGCGCGATTAGAGACCCAGTACTTC.

The chain recombines TRBV30 with TRBJ2-7; 8 nucleotides match TRBD1. The CDR3 contains 13 residues. V was clipped by 7 bases and J by 4 bases; unmatched bases: 9. The V gene's germline CDR1 is GTSNPN and CDR2 SVGIG (reference sequence). The CDR3 region is CALEGQGAYEQYF. DNA of the CDR3: TGTGCCTTGGAGGGGCAGGGGGCATACGAGCAGTACTTC.

The V call is TRBV7-2, the J call TRBJ2-3, with 11 bases identical to TRBD2. Germline assignment: CDR1 SGHTA and CDR2 FQGNSA. Germline trimming cut 0 bases from V and 6 bases from J; bases unmatched to any gene: 8. The CDR3 is 17 residues long. The CDR3, as DNA: TGTGCCAGCAGCTTAGCAGGGACTAGCGGAGGTGTGGATACGCAGTATTTT. Translated, it gives CASSLAGTSGGVDTQYF.

This rearrangement joins TRBV11-2 to TRBJ1-5; the D is unclear. CDR3 length equals 15 residues. Germline V gene data show CDR1 as SGHAT and CDR2 as FQNNGV. V lost 4 bases, J lost 6 bases, and 16 bases lay in between. The CDR3 DNA reads as TGTGCCAGCAGCTCCGCGTCAGACCGGGGTCAGCCCCAGCATTTT. Translation gives CASSSASDRGQPQHF.

The V call is TRBV5-1, the J call TRBJ2-1; D ambiguous. The CDR3 spans 16 residues. V was trimmed by 0 bases and J by 0 bases, leaving 10 bases between them. Germline V lookup: CDR1 SGHRS, CDR2 YFSETQ. The CDR3 here is CASSLEAGSSYNEQFF. CDR3 nucleotide sequence: TGCGCCAGCAGCTTGGAGGCAGGCAGCTCCTACAATGAGCAGTTCTTC.

The chain couples TRBV7-2 to TRBJ2-3; TRBD1 aligns across 8 bases. Germline-derived CDR1 and CDR2 are SGHTA and FQGNSA. V trimming: 2 bases; J trimming: 3 bases; junction bases outside the gene matches: 7. This CDR3 is built from 16 residues. The CDR3 coding sequence is TGTGCCAGCAGCTTAATGGGGACAGGAACTACAGATACGCAGTATTTT. The encoded protein is CASSLMGTGTTDTQYF.

This chain joins TRBV11-2 and TRBJ1-1; possible D gene TRBD1, 6 bases. Germline V lookup: CDR1 SGHAT, CDR2 FQNNGV. V lost 8 bases to trimming and J lost 1 base, with 11 bases between them. This CDR3 has 13 residues. CDR3: CASLQGPNTEAFF. CDR3 DNA sequence: TGTGCCAGCTTACAGGGACCGAACACTGAAGCTTTCTTT.

The J gene is TRBJ2-1, the V gene TRBV15; 9 bases are a match to TRBD1. J was trimmed by 8 bases and V by 1 base; bases with no gene match: 9. Per germline, CDR1 LNHNV and CDR2 YYDKDF (reference sequence). This CDR3 contains 16 residues. CDR3 in DNA: TGTGCCACCAGCAGAGTGGGACAGGGTAGACCGGATGAGCAGTTCTTC. This codes for CATSRVGQGRPDEQFF.

The rearrangement uses TRBV29-1 and TRBJ2-1; D is possibly TRBD2 (6 bases). Germline values: CDR1 SQVTM, CDR2 ANQGSEA. The CDR3 contains 14 residues. Trimming took 2 bases from V and 1 from J, leaving 9 bases between them. CDR3 bases: TGCAGCGTTGAAACGGGGGTGTCCTACAATGAGCAGTTCTTC. Translating it yields CSVETGVSYNEQFF.

V and J are TRBV9 and TRBJ2-7; maybe TRBD2 (5 bases). The CDR3 extends over 15 amino acids. V was clipped by 0 bases and J by 5 bases, with 15 bases between them. Germline V gene lookup returns CDR1 SGDLS and CDR2 YYNGEE. The chain's CDR3 is CASSVAGLATDEQYF. In nucleotides, the CDR3 is TGTGCCAGCAGCGTAGCCGGTCTAGCTACGGACGAGCAGTACTTC. Supplemented by reference TRBV9 and TRBJ2-7, the full variable domain reads DSGVTQTPKHLITATGQRVTLRCSPRSGDLSVYWYQQSLDQGLQFLIQYYNGEERAKGNILERFSAQQFPDLHSELNLSSLELGDSALYFCASSVAGLATDEQYFGPGTRLTVT.

V usage is TRBV6-1 and J usage is TRBJ2-7; perhaps TRBD1 as D (6 bases). The CDR3 runs 16 residues. CDR1 is MNHNS, CDR2 SASEGT, per germline. V lost 1 base to trimming and J lost 0 bases, with 13 bases between them. CDR3 residues: CASSEEGWTASYEQYV. DNA of the CDR3: TGTGCCAGCAGTGAAGAAGGTTGGACAGCCTCCTACGAGCAGTACGTC.

The chain has TRBV30 and TRBJ1-1; 9 bases agree with TRBD1. V was clipped by 0 bases and J by 6 bases; unmatched bases: 5. Germline V gene lookup returns CDR1 GTSNPN and CDR2 SVGIG (reference sequence). The CDR3 spans 14 residues. CDR3 amino acids: CAWSVLGQGAEAFF. CDR3 nucleotides: TGTGCCTGGAGTGTATTGGGACAGGGAGCTGAAGCTTTCTTT.

V is TRBV4-2 and J is TRBJ2-3; D might be TRBD2 (5 bases). There are 14 residues in the CDR3. The V end was cut by 3 bases, the J end by 11 bases, with 18 bases between. CDR1 and CDR2 (germline): LGHNA, YNFKEQ. The CDR3 reads CASSHRGLDPWQYF. CDR3 nucleotides: TGTGCCAGCAGCCATCGTGGACTGGACCCGTGGCAGTATTTT.

The chain couples TRBV27 to TRBJ1-2; TRBD1 might be the D (5 bases). The CDR3 length is 13 residues. CDR1 is MNHEY and CDR2 is SMNVEV in the germline V gene (reference sequence). V was trimmed by 8 bases and J by 1 base, leaving 11 bases between them. The CDR3 DNA is TGTGCCAGCTCCCCCAGGGTTAACTATGGCTACACCTTC. Its translation: CASSPRVNYGYTF.

J is TRBJ2-5 and V is TRBV5-4; TRBD2 aligns across 7 bases. Germline V CDR1 and CDR2: SGHNT, YYREEE (reference sequence). Trimming cost V 4 bases and J 7 bases; bases outside gene matches: 10. The CDR3 is made up of 14 amino acids. In nucleotides, the CDR3 is TGTGCCAGCAGCACCGTGGGGGGGGTCTTGACCCAGTACTTC. It translates to CASSTVGGVLTQYF.

The V call is TRBV6-1, the J call TRBJ1-6; a weak D match, TRBD1 (5 bases). This CDR3 is 17 amino acids long. Germline loops: CDR1 MNHNS, CDR2 SASEGT. V was pared by 2 bases and J by 2 bases, with 13 bases between. The CDR3 region is CASSEQDRGAYNSPLHF. The DNA for the CDR3 is TGTGCCAGCAGTGAACAGGACCGGGGGGCCTATAATTCACCCCTCCACTTT.

The chain has TRBV9 and TRBJ2-3, with 9 positions matching TRBD2. V shed 0 bases and J 4 bases; nucleotides not matched to a gene: 6. CDR1 is SGDLS and CDR2 is YYNGEE in the germline V gene. The CDR3 spans 16 residues. The CDR3 here is CASSVGVAGGPDTQYF. CDR3 DNA sequence: TGTGCCAGCAGCGTAGGGGTGGCGGGGGGGCCAGATACGCAGTATTTT.

The chain combines TRBV12-5 with TRBJ2-3; D gene ambiguous. V was pared by 5 bases and J by 4 bases, with 4 bases between. The germline V gene encodes CDR1 LGHNT and CDR2 FRNRAP. The CDR3 covers 11 residues. The CDR3, as DNA: TGTGCTAGTGGTATCGCAGATACGCAGTATTTT. As protein: CASGIADTQYF. Together with reference TRBV12-5 and TRBJ2-3, the CDR3 gives the full variable domain: DARVTQTPRHKVTEMGQEVTMRCQPILGHNTVFWYRQTMMQGLELLAYFRNRAPLDDSGMPKDRFSAEMPDATLATLKIQPSEPRDSAVYFCASGIADTQYFGPGTRLTVL.